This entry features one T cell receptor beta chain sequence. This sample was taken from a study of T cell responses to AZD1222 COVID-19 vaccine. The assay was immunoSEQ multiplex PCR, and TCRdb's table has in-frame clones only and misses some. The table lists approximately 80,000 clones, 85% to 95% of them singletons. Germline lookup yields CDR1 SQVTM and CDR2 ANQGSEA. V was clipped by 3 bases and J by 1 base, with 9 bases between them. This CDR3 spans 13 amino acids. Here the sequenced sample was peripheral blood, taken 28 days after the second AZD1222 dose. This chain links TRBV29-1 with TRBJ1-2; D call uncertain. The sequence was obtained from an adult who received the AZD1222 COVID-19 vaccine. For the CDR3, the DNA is TGCAGCGTTGATATCGACGGTAACTATGGCTACACCTTC. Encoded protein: CSVDIDGNYGYTF.